This passage covers 12 T cell receptor beta chains from one sample sequenced in a study of blood T cell repertoires in COVID-19. The table came from immunoSEQ multiplex PCR; TCRdb's copy has only in-frame clones and leaves some out. Among around 250,000 clones listed, around 89% were seen once. The sequenced sample was PBMCs or T cells enriched from blood (not recorded which). These TCRs come from a woman aged 25 to 39 with acute COVID-19.

The chain combines TRBV11-2 with TRBJ1-3; TRBD1 is a possible D gene (5 bases). The V gene's germline CDR1 is SGHAT and CDR2 FQNNGV. Between the trimmed V and J ends, which lost 6 bases and 1 base, there was a span of 10 bases. The CDR3 runs to 14 residues. CDR3: CASRQGASGNTIYF. In nucleotides, the CDR3 is TGTGCCAGCAGACAAGGGGCTTCTGGAAACACCATATATTTT.

Notes on this clone: Other nucleotide sequences in the sample specify the same CDR3. This chain joins TRBV4-1 and TRBJ2-7; 7 nucleotides agree with TRBD1. With 1 base clipped from V and 1 base from J, the junction kept 1 base outside the gene matches. The CDR3 runs 14 residues. Germline CDR1 reads MGHRA; CDR2 reads YSYEKL. The CDR3 DNA reads TGCGCCAGCAGCCAAGGACAGGGATCCTACGAGCAGTACTTC. Translation gives CASSQGQGSYEQYF.

The chain is built from TRBV6-1 and TRBJ1-3; 9 nucleotides align to TRBD1. The J segment lost 2 bases and the V segment lost 3 bases, leaving 5 bases of the junction unmatched. Looked up from germline, CDR1 is MNHNS and CDR2 is SASEGT. This CDR3 has 16 residues. The CDR3 DNA reads TGTGCCAGCAGTGACCAGGGACAGGGCGCTGGAAACACCATATATTTT. It specifies CASSDQGQGAGNTIYF.

V is TRBV5-4 and J is TRBJ2-7, with 14 bases identical to TRBD2. The J segment lost 10 bases and the V segment lost 5 bases, leaving 2 bases of the junction unmatched. In germline, CDR1 is SGHNT, CDR2 YYREEE (reference sequence). This CDR3 has 12 amino acids. CDR3 DNA sequence: TGTGCCAGCAGGGGACTAGCGGGAGTACAGTACTTC. Protein product: CASRGLAGVQYF.

J is TRBJ2-3 and V is TRBV6-5, with 15 nucleotides matching TRBD2. Trimming took 10 bases from V and 3 from J; bases not matched to a gene: 5. The CDR3 consists of 15 residues. Germline V gene data show CDR1 as MNHEY and CDR2 as SVGAGI. CDR3: CATRGLAGGTDTQYF. The CDR3 nucleotides are TGTGCCACGAGGGGACTAGCGGGAGGAACAGATACGCAGTATTTT.

The V gene is TRBV5-1, the J gene TRBJ1-1; D may be TRBD1 (6 bases). This CDR3 spans 14 amino acids. Germline loops: CDR1 SGHRS, CDR2 YFSETQ. Between the trimmed V and J ends, which lost 5 bases and 0 bases, there was a span of 11 bases. The CDR3 DNA follows: TGCGCCAGCAGACCCGAGGGGGTGAACACTGAAGCTTTCTTT. It is translated as CASRPEGVNTEAFF.

V and J are TRBV5-4 and TRBJ1-1, with D unresolved. This CDR3 comprises 13 residues. Trimming removed 5 bases at V and 4 bases at J, with 12 bases between. The germline gives CDR1 SGHNT, CDR2 YYREEE (reference sequence). The CDR3 loop reads CASSSVGSTEAFF. As DNA, the CDR3 is TGTGCCAGCAGTTCCGTGGGGAGCACTGAAGCTTTCTTT.

V is TRBV6-5 and J is TRBJ2-3; D is possibly TRBD1 (6 bases). Germline V gene lookup returns CDR1 MNHEY and CDR2 SVGAGI. The CDR3 is 14 residues long. V shed 0 bases and J shed 8 bases, with 12 bases lying between them. The CDR3 DNA sequence: TGTGCCAGCAGTTACTCCTATTCAGGGGCTACGCAGTATTTT. It encodes CASSYSYSGATQYF.

This chain links TRBV10-2 with TRBJ1-2; D ambiguous. CDR3 length equals 14 residues. Trimming pared 0 bases from V and 6 bases from J, leaving 11 bases between. CDR1 is WSHSY and CDR2 is SAAADI in the germline V gene. CDR3: CASSESGPEDGYTF. CDR3 DNA: TGCGCCAGCAGTGAGTCTGGGCCAGAAGATGGCTACACCTTC.

J is TRBJ2-6 and V is TRBV5-1; D is possibly TRBD1 (6 bases). CDR1 and CDR2 (germline): SGHRS, YFSETQ. V lost 5 bases and J lost 4, with 19 bases in between. This CDR3 is built from 17 residues. CDR3 DNA: TGCGCCAGCAGGGTAGTATACAGGGATTCCGGGGCCAACGTCCTGACTTTC. Encoded protein: CASRVVYRDSGANVLTF.

The chain carries TRBV2 and TRBJ2-5, with D possibly being TRBD2 (6 bases). Trimming stripped 4 bases from V and 1 base from J, with 13 bases between. CDR1 and CDR2 (germline): SNHLY, FYNNEI. The CDR3 is made up of 15 amino acids. The DNA for the CDR3 is TGTGCCAGCAGTGCGGTGGGGGGTGCCCAAGAGACCCAGTACTTC. Residues: CASSAVGGAQETQYF.

The chain links TRBV28 to TRBJ2-3; D unclear. Germline V gene data show CDR1 as MDHEN and CDR2 as SYDVKM. The V end was cut by 10 bases, the J end by 0 bases, with 5 bases between. This CDR3 comprises 11 residues. The CDR3 spells CATTSTDTQYF. The CDR3 bases are TGTGCCACTACTAGCACAGATACGCAGTATTTT.